This T cell receptor beta chain was recovered during a study of siplizumab effects on memory and regulatory T cells. Overall study results and limits: Siplizumab significantly brought down the alloreactive sequences that trace back to unstimulated CD4+ memory cells.

Trimming removed 5 bases at V and 1 base at J, with 16 bases between. The germline CDR1 and CDR2 sequences are MDHEN and SYDVKM. The CDR3 totals 16 residues. Assayed TCR templates numbered some 9.3 x 10^4 for each sample. The assay was immunoSEQ multiplex PCR, and TCRdb's table has in-frame clones only and misses some. The sample carries tens of thousands of clones, 87% recorded once. Unstimulated naive, memory, effector memory and TEMRA subsets from three donor pairs underwent sequencing. Of note for this clone: The antigen remains unidentified.

The receptor was derived from a human donor in good health. Sequencing input: naive CD8+ T cells sorted from blood. This chain joins TRBV28 and TRBJ2-3; TRBD2 might be the D (5 bases). CDR3 sequence (DNA): TGTGCCAGCAGTCCCTCAAGAGGGCAGGGCACAGATACGCAGTATTTT. Encoded protein: CASSPSRGQGTDTQYF.